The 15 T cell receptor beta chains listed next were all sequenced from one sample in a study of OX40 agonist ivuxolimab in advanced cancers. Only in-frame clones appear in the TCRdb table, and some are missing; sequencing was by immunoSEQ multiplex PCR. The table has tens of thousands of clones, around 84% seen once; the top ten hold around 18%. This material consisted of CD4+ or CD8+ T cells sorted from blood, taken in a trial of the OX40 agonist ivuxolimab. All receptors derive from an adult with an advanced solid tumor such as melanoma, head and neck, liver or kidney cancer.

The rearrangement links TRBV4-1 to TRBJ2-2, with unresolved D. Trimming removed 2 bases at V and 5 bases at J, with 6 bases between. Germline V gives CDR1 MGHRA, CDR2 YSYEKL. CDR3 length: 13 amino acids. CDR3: CASSQSETGELFF. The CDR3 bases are TGCGCCAGCAGCCAATCTGAGACCGGGGAGCTGTTTTTT.

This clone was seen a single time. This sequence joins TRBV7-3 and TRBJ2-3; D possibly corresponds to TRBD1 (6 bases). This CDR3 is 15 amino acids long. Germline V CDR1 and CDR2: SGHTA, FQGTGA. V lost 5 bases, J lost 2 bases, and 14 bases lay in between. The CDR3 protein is CASSTQTGHTDTQYF. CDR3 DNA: TGTGCCAGCAGCACCCAGACAGGCCACACAGATACGCAGTATTTT. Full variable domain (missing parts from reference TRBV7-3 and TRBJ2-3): GAGVSQTPSNKVTEKGKYVELRCDPISGHTALYWYRQSLGQGPEFLIYFQGTGAADDSGLPNDRFFAVRPEGSVSTLKIQRTERGDSAVYLCASSTQTGHTDTQYFGPGTRLTVL.

CDR3 loop: CASSAGEEKLFF. CDR3 sequence (DNA): TGTGCCAGCAGTGCAGGAGAAGAAAAACTGTTTTTT. The chain carries TRBV28 and TRBJ1-4; the D is unclear. V was shortened by 5 bases and J by 8 bases, with 9 bases between the two germline ends. Per the germline V gene, CDR1 is MDHEN and CDR2 is SYDVKM. CDR3 length equals 12 residues.

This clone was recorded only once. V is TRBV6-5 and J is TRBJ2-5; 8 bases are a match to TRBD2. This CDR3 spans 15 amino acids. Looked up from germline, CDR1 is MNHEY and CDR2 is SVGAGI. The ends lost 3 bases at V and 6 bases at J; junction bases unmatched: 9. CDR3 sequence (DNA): TGTGCCAGCAGTTATGGACGGGGGGGTGTAAAGACCCAGTACTTC. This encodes CASSYGRGGVKTQYF.

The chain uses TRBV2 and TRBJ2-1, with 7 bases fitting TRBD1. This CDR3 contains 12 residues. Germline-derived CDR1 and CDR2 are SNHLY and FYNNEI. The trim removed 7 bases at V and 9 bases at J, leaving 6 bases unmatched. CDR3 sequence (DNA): TGTGCCAGCAAGGGACAGTCCTTTGAGCAGTTCTTC. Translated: CASKGQSFEQFF.

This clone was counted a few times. The CDR3 DNA reads TGTGCCAGCAGCTCCAGGGTGGTGGAGACCCAGTACTTC. This gives the protein CASSSRVVETQYF. The rearrangement joins TRBV7-9 to TRBJ2-5, with a tentative D call TRBD1 (5 bases). The germline gives CDR1 SEHNR, CDR2 FQNEAQ (reference sequence). This CDR3 spans 13 amino acids. Trimming took off 4 bases at V and 5 bases at J, with 11 bases between the two ends.

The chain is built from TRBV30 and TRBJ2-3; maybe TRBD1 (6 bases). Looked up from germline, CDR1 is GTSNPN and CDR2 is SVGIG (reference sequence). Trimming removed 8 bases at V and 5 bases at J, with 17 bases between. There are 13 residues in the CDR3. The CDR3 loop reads CALTGFNGDTQYF. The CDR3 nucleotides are TGTGCCCTAACAGGGTTTAATGGAGATACGCAGTATTTT. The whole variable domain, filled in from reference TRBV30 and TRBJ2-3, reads SQTIHQWPATLVQPVGSPLSLECTVEGTSNPNLYWYRQAAGRGLQLLFYSVGIGQISSEVPQNLSASRPQDRQFILSSKKLLLSDSGFYLCALTGFNGDTQYFGPGTRLTVL.

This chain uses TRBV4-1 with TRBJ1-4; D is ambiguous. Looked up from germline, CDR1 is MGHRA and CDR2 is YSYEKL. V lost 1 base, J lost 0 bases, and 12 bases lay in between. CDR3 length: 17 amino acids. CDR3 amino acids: CASSQVAGSATNEKLFF. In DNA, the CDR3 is TGCGCCAGCAGCCAAGTCGCGGGGAGTGCAACTAATGAAAAACTGTTTTTT.

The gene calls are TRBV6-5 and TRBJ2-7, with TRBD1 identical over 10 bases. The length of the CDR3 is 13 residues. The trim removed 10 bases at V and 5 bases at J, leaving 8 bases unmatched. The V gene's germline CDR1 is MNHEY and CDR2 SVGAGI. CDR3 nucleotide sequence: TGTGCCACCGCTGGGACAGGGGCCGACGAGCAGTACTTC. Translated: CATAGTGADEQYF.

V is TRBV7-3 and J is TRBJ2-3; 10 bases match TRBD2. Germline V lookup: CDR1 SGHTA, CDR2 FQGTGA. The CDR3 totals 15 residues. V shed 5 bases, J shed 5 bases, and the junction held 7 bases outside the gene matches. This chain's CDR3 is CASSPSGGRLDTQYF. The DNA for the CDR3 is TGTGCCAGCAGCCCTAGCGGGGGACGGTTAGATACGCAGTATTTT. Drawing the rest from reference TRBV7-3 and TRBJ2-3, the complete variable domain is GAGVSQTPSNKVTEKGKYVELRCDPISGHTALYWYRQSLGQGPEFLIYFQGTGAADDSGLPNDRFFAVRPEGSVSTLKIQRTERGDSAVYLCASSPSGGRLDTQYFGPGTRLTVL.

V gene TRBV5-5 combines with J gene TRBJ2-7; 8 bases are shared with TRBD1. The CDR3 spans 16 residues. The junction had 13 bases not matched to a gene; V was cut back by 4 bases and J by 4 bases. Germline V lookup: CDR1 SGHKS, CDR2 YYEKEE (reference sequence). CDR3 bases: TGTGCCAGCAGCGAAAATCGCCGGGACAGGCTATACGAGCAGTACTTC. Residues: CASSENRRDRLYEQYF.

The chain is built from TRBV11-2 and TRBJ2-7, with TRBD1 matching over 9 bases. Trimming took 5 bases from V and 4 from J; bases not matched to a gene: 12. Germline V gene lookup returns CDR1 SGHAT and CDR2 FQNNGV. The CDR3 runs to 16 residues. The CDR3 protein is CASSPGWTGEGYEQYF. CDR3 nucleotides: TGTGCCAGCAGCCCCGGGTGGACAGGGGAGGGTTACGAGCAGTACTTC. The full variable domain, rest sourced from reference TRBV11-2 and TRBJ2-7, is EAGVAQSPRYKIIEKRQSVAFWCNPISGHATLYWYQQILGQGPKLLIQFQNNGVVDDSQLPKDRFSAERLKGVDSTLKIQPAKLEDSAVYLCASSPGWTGEGYEQYFGPGTRLTVT.

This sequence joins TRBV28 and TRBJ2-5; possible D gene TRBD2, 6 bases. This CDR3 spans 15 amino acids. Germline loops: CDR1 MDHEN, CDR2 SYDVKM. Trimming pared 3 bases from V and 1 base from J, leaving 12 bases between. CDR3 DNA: TGTGCCAGCAGTTTTGAGGGGAGGCCCCAAGAGACCCAGTACTTC. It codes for CASSFEGRPQETQYF.

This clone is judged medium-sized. CDR3 in amino acids: CASSTGTGKAEAFF. The CDR3 nucleotides are TGTGCCAGCAGCACCGGGACAGGGAAAGCTGAAGCTTTCTTT. The genes are TRBV5-4 and TRBJ1-1, with 9 bases fitting TRBD1. J lost 6 bases, V lost 4 bases, and 7 bases had no gene match. The germline CDR1 and CDR2 sequences are SGHNT and YYREEE (reference sequence). The CDR3 covers 14 residues.

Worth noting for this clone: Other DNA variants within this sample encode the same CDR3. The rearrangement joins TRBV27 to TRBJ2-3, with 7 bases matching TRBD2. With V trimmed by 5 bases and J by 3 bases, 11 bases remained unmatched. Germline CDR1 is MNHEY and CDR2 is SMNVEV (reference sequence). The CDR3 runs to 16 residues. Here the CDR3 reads CASSPSAGTGTDTQYF. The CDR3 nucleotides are TGTGCCAGCAGTCCGTCAGCGGGGACGGGGACAGATACGCAGTATTTT.